This T cell receptor (beta chain) appears in the sequencing data of a study of shared clonotypes between healthy human individuals. Across the study: Sampling drew on donors who were two women and a few men aged 18 to 49. The study's findings and limits: Sampling was confined to blood; repertoires within tissues likely differ. Naive subsets tended to show greater estimated richness than memory subsets.

About this clone itself: Its antigen is not identified.

Naive CD45RA+ and memory CD45RA-negative subsets were split from CD4+ cells. Sequenced by immunoSEQ multiplex PCR; TCRdb stores in-frame clones only, minus some. The sample has 2 million to 2.5 million clones, under 97% seen once. Germline V gene data show CDR1 as GTSNPN and CDR2 as SVGIG (reference sequence). The CDR3 totals 16 residues. The V and J ends lost 0 bases and 8 bases, in that order; junction bases with no gene match: 8. This chain links TRBV30 with TRBJ2-3; TRBD2 matches at 13 bases. The sample was naive CD4+ T cells sorted from blood. The subset was: CD45RA+ positively selected. This receptor was identified in a man younger than 35 in good health. The chain's CDR3 is CAWSVRLAGGQGTQYF. Written as DNA, the CDR3 is TGTGCCTGGAGTGTCAGACTAGCGGGGGGCCAGGGTACGCAGTATTTT.